The 8 T cell receptor beta chains below were found in one sample sequenced in a study of Graves' ophthalmopathy and Graves' hyperthyroidism. Transcripts of RNA were the source for amplifying TCR beta CDR3 regions. HTBI-primed first-round RT-PCR preceded second-round multiplex PCR. TCRdb re-analysed the multiplex PCR reads in MiXCR, keeping a single row per CDR3 protein. The sample has about 39,000 distinct CDR3 sequences, roughly 52% seen once. The material sequenced was peripheral blood. These receptors were taken from an adult woman with stable Graves' hyperthyroidism.

The chain links TRBV7-8 to TRBJ2-7; TRBD2 might be the D (5 bases). Trimming stripped 1 base from V and 2 bases from J, with 21 bases between. This CDR3 is built from 18 residues. CDR1 is SGHVS, CDR2 FQNEAQ, per germline. The CDR3 DNA is TGTGCCAGCAGCTTAGGACCCTCGCAATGGCGGGCACCCTACGAGCAGTACTTC. Amino acid sequence: CASSLGPSQWRAPYEQYF.

This clonotype has a count of ten or more. The V call is TRBV4-1, the J call TRBJ2-3; 12 bases are shared with TRBD2. Germline assignment: CDR1 MGHRA and CDR2 YSYEKL. The CDR3 is made up of 18 amino acids. V shed 3 bases and J 0 bases; nucleotides not matched to a gene: 7. As DNA, the CDR3 is TGCGCCAGCAGCCACAGACTAGCGGGAGCCTCTAGCACAGATACGCAGTATTTT. It is translated as CASSHRLAGASSTDTQYF.

The rearrangement joins TRBV7-3 to TRBJ2-7; 7 bases line up with TRBD1. CDR1 is SGHTA, CDR2 FQGTGA, per germline. V gave up 5 bases and J gave up 2 bases; unmatched junction bases: 6. This CDR3 contains 14 residues. CDR3 in DNA: TGTGCCAGCAGCCCTTGGGACAGAGCCTACGAGCAGTACTTC. Translation gives CASSPWDRAYEQYF.

This clonotype was seen at least ten times. The chain joins TRBV30 to TRBJ1-2, with D perhaps matching TRBD1 (6 bases). Germline-derived CDR1 and CDR2 are GTSNPN and SVGIG (reference sequence). The CDR3 loop spans 13 amino acids. Trimming left V 1 base short and J 5 bases short, with 11 bases between. CDR3 DNA sequence: TGTGCCTGGAGTGGGGGGCGACAGTATGGCTACACCTTC. Protein: CAWSGGRQYGYTF.

Note on this clonotype: The junction and the germline gene differ at one end; a read error may be behind it. The chain recombines TRBV7-3 with TRBJ2-2; TRBD2 matches at 7 bases. This CDR3 comprises 15 residues. The germline gives CDR1 SGHTA, CDR2 FQGTGA. The CDR3 loop is CASSPTGAGTGELFF. CDR3 sequence (DNA): TGTGCTAGCAGCCCGACGGGAGCGGGGACCGGGGAGCTGTTTTTT.

This clonotype was detected a few times. V usage is TRBV6-5 and J usage is TRBJ2-5; TRBD1 aligns across 7 bases. Germline V gene data show CDR1 as MNHEY and CDR2 as SVGAGI. The CDR3 extends over 14 amino acids. The trim removed 6 bases at V and 10 bases at J, leaving 14 bases unmatched. CDR3 residues: CASSSGTVQGDQYF. The CDR3, as DNA: TGTGCCAGCAGCTCCGGGACAGTCCAAGGAGACCAGTACTTC.

The table lists this clonotype with many counts. For the CDR3, the DNA is TGTGCCAGCAGTTATTCAGGTAGCAGGGCCAATCAGCCCCAGCATTTT. Translation: CASSYSGSRANQPQHF. The chain carries TRBV6-5 and TRBJ1-5, with D possibly being TRBD1 (5 bases). Germline CDR1 reads MNHEY; CDR2 reads SVGAGI. The CDR3 spans 16 residues. Trimming cost V 3 bases and J 3 bases, with 15 bases left between them.

This clonotype was picked up many times. The chain recombines TRBV14 with TRBJ2-2; D gene unclear. The V and J ends lost 3 bases and 6 bases respectively, with 11 bases between them. Germline V CDR1 and CDR2: SGHDN, FVKESK. The CDR3 totals 14 residues. The CDR3 loop reads CASSHGRAAGELFF. The CDR3 DNA is TGTGCCAGCAGCCATGGCCGTGCGGCCGGGGAGCTGTTTTTT.